This is a list of T cell receptor beta chains from one sample in a study of blood T cell repertoires in COVID-19. TCRdb's table, derived via immunoSEQ multiplex PCR, lists solely in-frame clones and lacks some. The profile shows about 670,000 clones, around 89% of them singletons. Sequenced: peripheral blood. The source of these receptors is a woman in her late teens or twenties with acute or convalescent COVID-19. Both conserved end residues are part of each CDR3. The order of the fields is V gene, J gene, clone size, D gene, CDR3 DNA, CDR3 protein. D genes are given only for firm matches. Where a row states a size, it is once, few, many or the class of an expanded clone; other rows omit it.

>TRBV14|TRBJ1-6|few|-
TGTGCCAGCAGCGTTTTCGGGTATTCACCCCTCCACTTT
CASSVFGYSPLHF
>TRBV28|TRBJ1-2|-|TRBD1
TGTGCCAGCAGTTTCAACAGGGGGCAGAAACTTTCTGGCTACACCTTC
CASSFNRGQKLSGYTF
>TRBV28|TRBJ2-7|few|-
TGTGCCAGCAGCGCGACCCACACCACAGGTTTCTACGAGCAGTACTTC
CASSATHTTGFYEQYF
>TRBV10-3|TRBJ2-1|-|TRBD2
TGTGCCATCAGTGAAAAGCGGGGCCCCTACAATGAGCAGTTCTTC
CAISEKRGPYNEQFF
>TRBV7-2|TRBJ2-3|-|-
TGTGCCAGCAGGTATCGCGGGGTCCTCACAGATACGCAGTATTTT
CASRYRGVLTDTQYF
>TRBV7-2|TRBJ1-4|-|-
TGTGCCAGCAGCTTTATGGGGCCTCCGTGGGAAAAACTGTTTTTT
CASSFMGPPWEKLFF
>TRBV14|TRBJ1-3|-|-
TGTGCCAGCAAGTCTCTGGCTCTCTCTGGAAACACCATATATTTT
CASKSLALSGNTIYF
>TRBV5-8|TRBJ2-7|-|-
TGTGCCAGCAGCTTGGGACAAGCCTTCTACGAGCAGTACTTC
CASSLGQAFYEQYF
>TRBV2|TRBJ1-5|-|TRBD1
TGTGCCAGCAGCGCGACAGGGAGTGGTGGTACCCAGCATTTT
CASSATGSGGTQHF
>TRBV3-1/TRBV3-2|TRBJ1-2|-|-
TGTGCCAGCAGCCAAGTCGACTATGGCTACACCTTC
CASSQVDYGYTF
>TRBV5-4|TRBJ1-2|few|TRBD1
TGTGCCAGCAGCTTGGCACAGGGGACTAACTATGGCTACACCTTC
CASSLAQGTNYGYTF
>TRBV27|TRBJ1-1|-|-
TGTGCCAGCAGTTTATCGACAGCTTACTCTGAAGCTTTCTTT
CASSLSTAYSEAFF
>TRBV25-1|TRBJ1-4|-|-
TGTGCCAGTGGGGAGGGCTTCCATGAAAAACTGTTTTTT
CASGEGFHEKLFF
>TRBV9|TRBJ1-2|-|-
TGTGCCAGCAGCGTAGATCCCACGGGGATTAACTATGGCTACACCTTC
CASSVDPTGINYGYTF
>TRBV5-1|TRBJ1-2|few|-
TGCGCCAGCAGCTTCGAGGACTATGGCTACACCTTC
CASSFEDYGYTF
>TRBV27|TRBJ1-5|-|TRBD1
TGTGCCAGCAGAAACCCCCCCAGGGGGCCAAATCAGCCCCAGCATTTT
CASRNPPRGPNQPQHF
>TRBV9|TRBJ1-2|-|-
TGTGCCAGCAGCGTTCAGGTCGCCAGTGGCTACACCTTC
CASSVQVASGYTF
>TRBV10-3|TRBJ2-3|-|TRBD1
TGTGCCATCAAGAGGGACAGGGGGCACCCAGATACGCAGTATTTT
CAIKRDRGHPDTQYF
>TRBV5-6|TRBJ1-1|-|-
TGTGCCAGCAGCTTGGCAGGGAACACTGAAGCTTTCTTT
CASSLAGNTEAFF
>TRBV4-3|TRBJ1-4|-|-
TGCGCCAGCAGCCAGGGCGACAGACCTAATGAAAAACTGTTTTTT
CASSQGDRPNEKLFF
>TRBV5-6|TRBJ2-1|-|-
TGTGCCAGCAGCCAAAGGAGGTGGAATGAGCAGTTCTTC
CASSQRRWNEQFF
>TRBV3-1/TRBV3-2|TRBJ1-1|-|TRBD1
TGTGCCAGCAGCCAAACCCGGGACAGCTTAAGAGCTTTCTTT
CASSQTRDSLRAFF
>TRBV7-9|TRBJ2-7|-|-
TGTGCCAGCAGCGCCCTCGAACGGTCGGAGGAGCAGTACTTC
CASSALERSEEQYF
>TRBV27|TRBJ1-2|-|-
TGTGCCAGCAGTTTATCATACGCGGGCTATGGCTACACCTTC
CASSLSYAGYGYTF
>TRBV7-8|TRBJ1-4|-|-
TGTGCCAGCAGCCCCCGGGCCAGGGGCGCAGGTGAAAAACTGTTTTTT
CASSPRARGAGEKLFF
>TRBV4-3|TRBJ1-3|few|TRBD1
TGCGCCAGCAGCCAAGATCAGGGGGAGATTGGGGACACCATATATTTT
CASSQDQGEIGDTIYF
>TRBV6-5|TRBJ2-7|once|TRBD1
TGTGCCAGCAGCCCCTTGACAGGGCCCAACTACGAGCAGTACTTC
CASSPLTGPNYEQYF
>TRBV10-2|TRBJ2-1|once|-
TGCGCCAGCGTTGAACGAGGAAGGGGATACAATGAGCAGTTCTTC
CASVERGRGYNEQFF
>TRBV7-3|TRBJ2-3|-|TRBD2
TGTGCCAGCCAACCGGGAGGAGAAGATACGCAGTATTTT
CASQPGGEDTQYF
>TRBV2|TRBJ2-3|-|TRBD2
TGTGCCGGCGGGGGGGGTAGCACAGATACGCAGTATTTT
CAGGGGSTDTQYF
>TRBV19|TRBJ1-5|-|-
TGTGCCAGCAGGCCCCACAGGCCTAATAGCAATCAGCCCCAGCATTTT
CASRPHRPNSNQPQHF
>TRBV7-7|TRBJ2-1|-|-
TGTGCCACACGAAGGGGTTATGAGCAGTTCTTC
CATRRGYEQFF
>TRBV5-6|TRBJ2-1|-|-
TGTGCCAGCAGCGGGGCTAGTTTTGGTGAGCAGTTCTTC
CASSGASFGEQFF
>TRBV5-4|TRBJ1-4|-|-
TGTGCCAGCAGCTCCCCTAAGGACGGTGGAGGACTGTTTTTT
CASSSPKDGGGLFF
>TRBV5-1|TRBJ1-2|-|-
TGCGCCAGCAGCTTGCCGGAGAGACCTAACTATGGCTACACCTTC
CASSLPERPNYGYTF
>TRBV7-2|TRBJ2-7|-|-
TGTGCCAGCAGCGTCAGTGGCGCGGGGTACGAGCAGTACTTC
CASSVSGAGYEQYF
>TRBV19|TRBJ1-5|-|-
TGTGCCAGTAGTATGCGTCAAGCCTTCAGCAATCAGCCCCAGCATTTT
CASSMRQAFSNQPQHF
>TRBV29-1|TRBJ1-5|-|-
TGCAGCGTTGAAAGGTTGGAGGCCCAGCATTTT
CSVERLEAQHF
>TRBV5-1|TRBJ2-7|-|-
TGCGCCAGCAGCTTGGTGGCGGGCAGCTCCAAGGAGCAGTACTTC
CASSLVAGSSKEQYF
>TRBV3-1/TRBV3-2|TRBJ2-7|-|-
TGTGCCAGCAGCCAAGATGCCCGGACTACCTACGAGCAGTACTTC
CASSQDARTTYEQYF
>TRBV27|TRBJ1-2|-|-
TGTGCCAGCAGAACTGGACAGCACTATGGCTACACCTTC
CASRTGQHYGYTF
>TRBV5-1|TRBJ2-1|-|-
TGCGCCAGCAGCGGGGTCCCGAAGGGGTACAATGAGCAGTTCTTC
CASSGVPKGYNEQFF
>TRBV28|TRBJ1-2|-|TRBD1
TGTGCCAGCAGCGACGATAGAGGGGGGACAGGGGGTCAGGTCTATGGCTACACCTTC
CASSDDRGGTGGQVYGYTF
>TRBV12-5|TRBJ2-2|-|TRBD1
TGTGCTAGTGGTTTGGCACGCGGACAGGATTACACCGGGGAGCTGTTTTTT
CASGLARGQDYTGELFF
>TRBV10-3|TRBJ2-2|-|-
TGTGCCCCCTCTCCCGGGGAGCTGTTTTTT
CAPSPGELFF
>TRBV12-3/TRBV12-4|TRBJ1-2|-|-
TGTGCCAGCAGTTCAGGGGATGGCTACACCTTC
CASSSGDGYTF
>TRBV9|TRBJ1-2|once|TRBD1
TGTGCCAGCAGCGCCCAGACAGGGGTGGCCAGGGATGGCTACACCTTC
CASSAQTGVARDGYTF
>TRBV10-3|TRBJ1-1|few|-
TGTGCCACCTCCACAGTTAACACTGAAGCTTTCTTT
CATSTVNTEAFF
>TRBV19|TRBJ2-1|-|-
TGTGCCAGTAGATGGGGGGACAGCCAGTTCTTC
CASRWGDSQFF
>TRBV18|TRBJ1-3|-|-
TGTGCCAGCTCACCAGCAGGGCGCTCTGGAAACACCATATATTTT
CASSPAGRSGNTIYF
>TRBV15|TRBJ1-2|-|-
TGTGCCACCAGCAGGGCCCAGGGTGGGGGCTACACCTTC
CATSRAQGGGYTF